This TCR beta chain stems from a study of blood T cell repertoires in COVID-19 (dated by TCRdb to about 2020). Describing the broader study: Collaborator samples came from the United States, Italy and Spain and covered acute and convalescent phases of COVID-19. The samples were drawn from the first 160 participants of the ongoing ImmuneRACE study and from 950 to 1,500 subjects provided by 6 global collaborators. The repertoires were released in a freely available public database intended as a resource for research on the immune response to SARS-CoV-2. Sample metadata almost always included a de-identified subject ID, COVID-19 status, age in years and sex. The prospective study material was composed of cDNA or gDNA derived from T cells, B-cell-depleted T cells, or PBMCs. Subjects who had been exposed to COVID-19, were actively infected with it, or had recovered from it provided the deeply sampled blood TCRbeta repertoires that made up the dataset. Where available, HLA class I and class II types were taken from metadata supplied by the sample provider and were not determined by assay-based typing.

Broader findings and caveats from the paper: The amount of clinical and demographic metadata varied by source and participant and was provided uncurated.

The trim is 5 bases for V and 3 bases for J, with a gap of 19 bases between the germline ends. The germline V gene (reference sequence) provides CDR1 PRHDT and CDR2 FYEKMQ. Spanning cysteine to phenylalanine, the CDR3 consists of 17 amino acids. Only the CDR3 DNA is retained, 51 bases long and in frame from the first base. Concerning this clone itself: Its antigen is not yet known. No much larger clonotype is one base removed from it; base qualities were not supplied.

TCRbeta CDR3 regions were amplified from genomic DNA using the immunoSEQ Assay, a bias-controlled multiplex PCR. From the authors' description of their analysis: Nucleated cell counts per sample were estimated from amplification of reference gene primers within the assay. To quantify the absolute abundance of each unique TCRbeta CDR3 rearrangement, sequence reads were collapsed and filtered. For each sample, productive Simpson clonality was calculated by taking the square root of Simpson's diversity index across productive rearrangements. Sourced from immuneACCESS, this table was stored by TCRdb with only in-frame sequences that have V and J called. A share of the clones is absent; for the studies checked, an unresolved V gene accounts for under half, and the remainder has no known explanation. V, J and clone size were drawn from that table, and D and trimming were deduced from the DNA. Counted in this sample were 200,000 or so clones; 85% to 90% of them appeared once. Together, the top ten hold 3% of the sample.

Whole blood was collected in K2EDTA tubes by collaborating institutions according to the institutions' own protocols. For TCRbeta analysis, collaborators shipped samples as frozen whole blood, isolated PBMCs, or DNA extracted from either of those sample types. Sequences were obtained from peripheral blood. The sequence derives from a man aged 55 to 70 with acute or convalescent COVID-19. The rearranged chain carries TRBV13 and TRBJ2-2; the D gene identity is not certain. The bases are TGTGCCAGCAGCCACCGGTCGTTGCGAGCCCACACCGGGGAGCTGTTTTTT. This is translated as CASSHRSLRAHTGELFF.